This is a list of T cell receptor beta chains from one sample in a study of shared clonotypes between healthy human individuals. Only in-frame clones appear in the TCRdb table, and some are missing; sequencing was by immunoSEQ multiplex PCR. The data contain 1.5 million to 2.5 million clones, about 95% of them seen just once; the ten biggest clones take up 0.95% to 1.5%. Sequenced: naive CD8+ T cells sorted from blood. Receptors originate from a young man in good health. Both conserved end residues are part of each CDR3. The order of the fields is D gene, CDR3 length, J gene, V gene, clone size, CDR3 DNA, CDR3 protein. A D gene is named only where the DNA matches it firmly. Size values are once, few and many counts, or a class for expanded clones, and some rows have none.

NA 14 TRBJ2-5 TRBV11-3 NA TGTGCCAGCAGCCCGGGGACGGAACAAGAGACCCAGTACTTC CASSPGTEQETQYF
TRBD1 17 TRBJ2-7 TRBV2 NA TGTGCCAGCAGCGCCATTACAACCGGGACAGGCACCTACGAGCAGTACTTC CASSAITTGTGTYEQYF
TRBD2 16 TRBJ2-7 TRBV2 NA TGTGCCAGCAGTCCGGGACTAGCGGGAGGGTCCCTCGAGCAGTACTTC CASSPGLAGGSLEQYF
NA 13 TRBJ2-7 TRBV6-5 NA TGTGCCAGCAGTGCCGGGGGCTCCTACGAGCAGTACTTC CASSAGGSYEQYF
NA 13 TRBJ2-1 TRBV7-2 NA TGTGCCAGCAGCGGGGATCCCTACAATGAGCAGTTCTTC CASSGDPYNEQFF
TRBD2 19 TRBJ2-3 TRBV28 NA TGTGCCAGCAGTTTCCGACTAGCGGGAGATGAAGGTTATGCAGATACGCAGTATTTT CASSFRLAGDEGYADTQYF
NA 14 TRBJ2-1 TRBV4-1 NA TGCGCCAGCAGCCAAGGACCATATTCAAATGAGCAGTTCTTC CASSQGPYSNEQFF
TRBD2 17 TRBJ2-3 TRBV13 NA TGTGCCAGCAGCCTCGGACTAGGACGAGCTCGCACAGATACGCAGTATTTT CASSLGLGRARTDTQYF
TRBD2 16 TRBJ2-7 TRBV27 NA TGTGCCAGCAGTCCTACCGCTAGCGGGGAGTCCTACGAGCAGTACTTC CASSPTASGESYEQYF
TRBD1 16 TRBJ2-1 TRBV7-9 NA TGTGCCAGCAGCTTAACGGCAGGGGGCGCAATTGATGAGCAGTTCTTC CASSLTAGGAIDEQFF
NA 14 TRBJ2-3 TRBV4-1 NA TGCGCCAGCGGCCAGTCCCGGGGCACAGATACGCAGTATTTT CASGQSRGTDTQYF
TRBD1 14 TRBJ2-7 TRBV19 NA TGTGCCACTGCGTCATGGGACAGAATATACGAGCAGTACTTC CATASWDRIYEQYF
NA 14 TRBJ2-7 TRBV13 once TGTGCCAGCAGCTTAGGCAGCAACCCCTACGAGCAGTACTTC CASSLGSNPYEQYF
TRBD2 16 TRBJ2-3 TRBV5-6 NA TGTGCCAGCAGCTTAGAACTAGCGGGGGTTACAGATACGCAGTATTTT CASSLELAGVTDTQYF
NA 16 TRBJ1-5 TRBV6-5 NA TGTGCCAGCAGTTTCCTGACCCCGGCGGGCAATCAGCCCCAGCATTTT CASSFLTPAGNQPQHF
NA 15 TRBJ1-2 TRBV6-5 once TGTGCCAGCAGTTACGGTGAAGGGCTCAGTTATGGCTACACCTTC CASSYGEGLSYGYTF
NA 13 TRBJ2-7 TRBV29-1 NA TGCAGCGTTGAATACCAGGGTACCTACGAGCAGTACTTC CSVEYQGTYEQYF
TRBD2 16 TRBJ2-5 TRBV5-6 NA TGTGCCAGCAGCTTCCTAGCGGGAGAGGGGACGGAGACCCAGTACTTC CASSFLAGEGTETQYF
TRBD2 15 TRBJ2-1 TRBV19 NA TGTGCCAGTAGTGTACTAGCGGGGGACTACAATGAGCAGTTCTTC CASSVLAGDYNEQFF
NA 13 TRBJ2-7 TRBV28 NA TGTGCCAGCAGCATACTGGACAGCTACGAGCAGTACTTC CASSILDSYEQYF
TRBD1 13 TRBJ1-2 TRBV27 NA TGTGCCAGCAGTCTGGGACAGGGCTATGGCTACACCTTC CASSLGQGYGYTF
TRBD2 16 TRBJ2-1 TRBV2 NA TGTGCCAGCATTCCCGTTGAGGGTAGCGGGACTTTTGAGCAGTTCTTC CASIPVEGSGTFEQFF
TRBD1 15 TRBJ1-1 TRBV4-1 NA TGCGCCAGCAGCCCCGAAGGACAGGGGTTTCCTGAAGCTTTCTTT CASSPEGQGFPEAFF
NA 17 TRBJ2-2 TRBV4-3 NA TGCGCCAGCAGCCAAGATCGTTGGGGGGCGGGAGACGGGGAGCTGTTTTTT CASSQDRWGAGDGELFF
TRBD1 16 TRBJ2-3 TRBV19 NA TGTGCCAGTAGTATAGCCACAGGGGGTTGGTTTGATACGCAGTATTTT CASSIATGGWFDTQYF
TRBD2 16 TRBJ2-1 TRBV2 NA TGTGCCATCCTACCTGGGACTAGCGGGAGGCTGCGTGAGCAGTTCTTC CAILPGTSGRLREQFF
NA 13 TRBJ2-1 TRBV7-9 NA TGTGCCAGCAGGTTTAGCGAGAACAATGAGCAGTTCTTC CASRFSENNEQFF
NA 12 TRBJ2-7 TRBV11-2 NA TGTGCCAGCAGCTTAGGAGGGTTCGAGCAGTACTTC CASSLGGFEQYF
NA 13 TRBJ2-3 TRBV27 NA TGTGCCAGCAGTCCCCAGCGTCGGGATACGCAGTATTTT CASSPQRRDTQYF
NA 14 TRBJ2-7 TRBV4-1 NA TGCGCCAGCAGCCAAGAACCGTTTTCCTACGAGCAGTACTTC CASSQEPFSYEQYF
NA 15 TRBJ2-5 TRBV7-3 NA TGTGCCAGCAGCTTATTTCCTGGGGCCGGGGAGACCCAGTACTTC CASSLFPGAGETQYF